This entry describes one T cell receptor beta chain. This sample was taken from a study of blood T cells in healthy people across ages. On the study more broadly: With template switching, about one barcoded beta molecule was captured per two T cells.

Germline lookup yields CDR1 DFQATT and CDR2 SNEGSKA (reference sequence). The V gene lost 6 bases and the J gene lost 5 bases, with 16 bases spanning the gap. The CDR3 is 13 residues long. Next came a second PCR, run for roughly 6 to 11 cycles, which used a sample-barcoded 5' primer along with a J-beta primer mix. TCRdb itself ran the 5' RACE reads through MiXCR, one entry per CDR3 protein. The sample carries over 700,000 distinct CDR3 sequences, approximately 53% recorded once. This chain links TRBV20-1 with TRBJ2-5, with D possibly being TRBD2 (6 bases). The clonotype comes from a man older than 75 in good health. The source material was blood. The CDR3 coding sequence is TGCAGTGCGACATCGGGACTGCCGGAGACCCAGTACTTC. Its translation is CSATSGLPETQYF.